This record covers a single TCR beta chain. Using immunoSEQ multiplex PCR, the repertoire was profiled, and TCRdb retains in-frame clones only, with some absent. Of about 12,000 clones in the sample, roughly 87% are singletons; the top ten hold around 40%. The data were obtained in a study of blood T cell repertoires in COVID-19. Whole-study context: Donors in the United States, Italy and Spain gave samples during acute or convalescent COVID-19. Nucleic acid was either cDNA or gDNA, and it came from T cells, B-cell-depleted T cells, or PBMCs.

This TCR derives from a man older than 75 with acute or convalescent COVID-19. The sequenced sample was peripheral blood.

CDR3 in amino acids: CASSVAPGPRQETQYF. The CDR3 coding sequence is TGTGCCAGCAGCGTAGCCCCAGGCCCCCGGCAAGAGACCCAGTACTTC. The J gene is TRBJ2-5, the V gene TRBV9, with D hard to call. Between the trimmed V and J ends, which lost 0 bases and 2 bases, there was a span of 14 bases. CDR1 SGDLS and CDR2 YYNGEE come from the germline V gene. The CDR3 loop spans 16 amino acids. The full variable domain, completed using reference TRBV9 and TRBJ2-5, is DSGVTQTPKHLITATGQRVTLRCSPRSGDLSVYWYQQSLDQGLQFLIQYYNGEERAKGNILERFSAQQFPDLHSELNLSSLELGDSALYFCASSVAPGPRQETQYFGPGTRLLVL.